Each of the 16 T cell receptor beta chains below was sequenced from the same sample in a study of T cells in Graves' hyperthyroidism and ophthalmopathy. From RNA transcripts, TCR beta CDR3 regions were amplified. TCR CDR3 regions were first amplified by RT-PCR with HTBI primers. MiXCR, run by TCRdb on the multiplex PCR reads, gives a single entry per CDR3 protein. The sample records roughly 500,000 distinct CDR3 sequences, about 45% being singletons. The source material was peripheral blood or thyroid tissue (not recorded which). The receptors derive from an adult woman with Graves' disease, either hyperthyroidism or ophthalmopathy (not recorded which).

In regard to this clonotype: The DNA is left out, because the CDR3 cannot be placed on it with certainty; the CDR3 is given as TCRdb lists it. CDR3 residues: CCASSLARASSNTEAFF. V is TRBV20-1 and J is TRBJ1-1. With termini counted, the CDR3 has 17 amino acids. Per germline, CDR1 DFQATT and CDR2 SNEGSKA (reference sequence).

The chain links TRBV5-1 to TRBJ2-7, with 9 bases matching TRBD1. Trimming cost V 10 bases and J 4 bases; bases outside gene matches: 6. The CDR3 has 12 residues. Germline CDR1 reads SGHRS; CDR2 reads YFSETQ. CDR3 amino acids: CACTGTGYEQYF. CDR3 nucleotide sequence: TGCGCCTGTACCGGGACAGGGTACGAGCAGTACTTC.

This chain connects TRBV7-8 to TRBJ1-4, with 12 nucleotides matching TRBD1. The V gene's germline CDR1 is SGHVS and CDR2 FQNEAQ. V lost 4 bases, J lost 7 bases, and 7 bases stayed unmatched. The CDR3 has 16 amino acids. This chain's CDR3 is CASSWGQGAGTEKLFF. The DNA of the CDR3 is TGTGCCAGCAGCTGGGGACAGGGGGCAGGTACTGAAAAACTGTTTTTT.

This chain links TRBV7-6 with TRBJ1-3; no clear D. The ends were cut back, 5 bases at V and 4 bases at J, with 18 bases in the middle. Germline V CDR1 and CDR2: SGHVS, FNYEAQ. The CDR3 is 16 amino acids. CDR3 nucleotide sequence: TGTGCCAGCAGCGTTGGTGTCCGGTCTGCGGGAAACACCATATATTTT. The encoded protein is CASSVGVRSAGNTIYF. Based on the CDR3 plus reference TRBV7-6 and TRBJ1-3, the full variable domain is GAGVSQSPRYKVTKRGQDVALRCDPISGHVSLYWYRQALGQGPEFLTYFNYEAQQDKSGLPNDRFSAERPEGSISTLTIQRTEQRDSAMYRCASSVGVRSAGNTIYFGEGSWLTVV.

The J gene is TRBJ2-7, the V gene TRBV13; D may match TRBD1 or TRBD2 (5 bases each). Germline values: CDR1 PRHDT, CDR2 FYEKMQ (reference sequence). Trimming stripped 4 bases from V and 3 bases from J, with 13 bases between. The CDR3 sequence is 14 residues long. CDR3 region: CASSYRDGFYEQYF. CDR3 coding DNA: TGTGCCAGCAGCTACCGGGACGGATTCTACGAGCAGTACTTC.

This rearrangement joins TRBV2 to TRBJ1-5, with D maybe TRBD1 (5 bases). The V and J ends lost 6 bases and 4 bases respectively, with 25 bases between them. This CDR3 contains 18 residues. Germline V gene lookup returns CDR1 SNHLY and CDR2 FYNNEI. DNA of the CDR3: TGTGCCAGCAGATCGGACCTTCGGGGCACAGGCCTTAATCAGCCCCAGCATTTT. It specifies CASRSDLRGTGLNQPQHF.

This rearrangement joins TRBV7-3 to TRBJ2-7; 7 positions match TRBD2. CDR3 size: 15 residues. Trimming removed 0 bases from V and 3 bases from J; junction bases left unmatched: 5. Germline V gives CDR1 SGHTA, CDR2 FQGTGA. The CDR3 spells CASSLTRTSIYEQYF. CDR3 coding DNA: TGTGCCAGCAGCTTAACCCGGACTAGTATCTACGAGCAGTACTTC.

The chain recombines TRBV7-8 with TRBJ1-6; TRBD1 aligns across 9 bases. V lost 4 bases and J lost 14; bases outside the gene matches: 12. The CDR3 length is 15 residues. Germline V gene sequence: CDR1 SGHVS, CDR2 FQNEAQ. The CDR3 region is CASSSRDRENAALHF. The CDR3 bases are TGTGCCAGCAGCTCCCGGGACAGGGAGAACGCGGCCCTCCACTTT.

This clonotype appeared a few times. This chain links TRBV24-1 with TRBJ2-7; D may be TRBD1 or TRBD2 (5 bases each). This CDR3 spans 13 amino acids. The germline V and J ends were trimmed by 4 bases and 6 bases, with 12 bases remaining between them. Germline CDR1 KGHDR, CDR2 SFDVKD. Written as DNA, the CDR3 is TGTGCCACCAGTGAACGGGGCCAGGGCGAGCAGTACTTC. Translating gives CATSERGQGEQYF.

This clonotype was seen many times. The J gene is TRBJ1-2, the V gene TRBV6-1; D is undetermined. The V gene's germline CDR1 is MNHNS and CDR2 SASEGT. V lost 2 bases and J lost 7, with 14 bases in between. CDR3 length equals 14 residues. CDR3 loop: CASSEWAASSGYTF. In DNA form, the CDR3 reads TGTGCCAGCAGTGAATGGGCAGCGTCTTCTGGCTACACCTTC.

The chain joins TRBV24-1 to TRBJ1-5; 8 bases map to TRBD1. V was pared by 4 bases and J by 5 bases, with 3 bases of the junction left unmatched. Germline assignment: CDR1 KGHDR and CDR2 SFDVKD. This CDR3 spans 14 amino acids. CDR3 sequence: CATSEQGVDQPQHF. The CDR3 nucleotides read TGTGCCACCAGTGAACAGGGGGTCGATCAGCCCCAGCATTTT.

This clonotype was detected a few times. CDR3 loop: CASSLGRGRQYNSPLHF. CDR3 nucleotides: TGTGCCAGCAGCTTAGGCCGAGGCAGGCAATATAATTCACCCCTCCACTTT. The rearrangement links TRBV11-2 to TRBJ1-6; D is uncertain. The CDR3 length is 17 residues. Trimming pared 1 base from V and 4 bases from J, leaving 14 bases between. Germline CDR1 reads SGHAT; CDR2 reads FQNNGV.

The chain couples TRBV7-6 to TRBJ1-6; 8 nucleotides match TRBD1. With 7 bases clipped from V and 9 bases from J, the junction kept 14 bases outside the gene matches. CDR1 and CDR2 (germline): SGHVS, FNYEAQ. This CDR3 has 16 residues. CDR3 coding DNA: TGTGCCAGCACCCAACGGGCGGGGGACAGGTCTTCACCCCTCCACTTT. Protein product: CASTQRAGDRSSPLHF.

The J gene is TRBJ1-5, the V gene TRBV15, with unresolved D. The V end was cut by 0 bases, the J end by 7 bases, with 7 bases between. Looked up from germline, CDR1 is LNHNV and CDR2 is YYDKDF (reference sequence). CDR3 length equals 13 residues. The CDR3 nucleotides are TGTGCCACCAGCAGAGATCTGTCCCAGCCCCAGCATTTT. This encodes CATSRDLSQPQHF.

In this sample, this clonotype turned up a few times. V usage is TRBV2 and J usage is TRBJ2-7; a weak D match, TRBD2 (6 bases). The CDR3 runs 12 residues. Looked up from germline, CDR1 is SNHLY and CDR2 is FYNNEI. V was shortened by 6 bases and J by 7 bases, with 13 bases between the two germline ends. CDR3 bases: TGTGCCAGCAGCGGGGGTCGCGGGGAGCAGTACTTC. This translates into CASSGGRGEQYF.

The chain has TRBV25-1 and TRBJ1-6, with D unresolved. Germline loops: CDR1 MGHDK, CDR2 SYGVNS. V was shortened by 8 bases and J by 6 bases, with 11 bases between the two germline ends. The CDR3 has 13 amino acids. The CDR3 here is CASRRGTNSPLHF. The CDR3 DNA reads TGTGCCAGCCGACGGGGAACTAATTCACCCCTCCACTTT.